This is a list of T cell receptor beta chains from one sample in a study of control samples from healthy donors and cancer patients. The repertoire was sequenced with immunoSEQ multiplex PCR; TCRdb's copy has only in-frame clones and lacks some. This table holds some 120,000 clones, approximately 90% found once. The material sequenced was blood. These receptors were collected from a woman in her 70s in good health. The CDR3 runs from the conserved cysteine through the conserved F or W. D genes are given only for firm matches. Clone size is stated in some rows and not others, as once, few, many or a class when expanded.

clone_size | j_call | d_call | v_call | cdr3_length | cdr3_nt | cdr3_aa
. | TRBJ2-5 | TRBD1 | TRBV7-3 | 16 | TGTGCCAGCAGCTTAAACCCGGGGACAGGGCGAGAGACCCAGTACTTC | CASSLNPGTGRETQYF
once | TRBJ2-1 | . | TRBV3-1/TRBV3-2 | 13 | TGTGCCAGCAGCCAAGTCTCAGTGGGGGAGCAGTTCTTC | CASSQVSVGEQFF
once | TRBJ1-6 | . | TRBV5-6 | 16 | TGTGCCAGCAGCTTGTTCAAGAGCTCCTATAATTCACCCCTCCACTTT | CASSLFKSSYNSPLHF
. | TRBJ2-7 | . | TRBV4-1 | 13 | TGCGCCAGCAGCCGCCCGGGGTCGTGGGAGCAGTACTTC | CASSRPGSWEQYF
. | TRBJ2-7 | . | TRBV7-2 | 16 | TGTGCCAGCAGCTTAACGTATAGGGGGGGTAAGAACGAGCAGTACTTC | CASSLTYRGGKNEQYF
. | TRBJ1-5 | . | TRBV15 | 14 | TGTGCCACCATGCGCGGCGTTAGCAATCAGCCCCAGCATTTT | CATMRGVSNQPQHF
. | TRBJ1-6 | . | TRBV2 | 15 | TGTGCCAGCACCGCGGGACCGGTGGGAAATTCACCCCTCCACTTT | CASTAGPVGNSPLHF
. | TRBJ2-2 | . | TRBV7-2 | 14 | TGTGCCAGCAGCTTAGTCGGATGGACCGGGGAGCTGTTTTTT | CASSLVGWTGELFF
. | TRBJ2-5 | TRBD2 | TRBV5-4 | 17 | TGTGCCAGCAGCTTGTTTAGCGGGGGGGCCAAACAAGAGACCCAGTACTTC | CASSLFSGGAKQETQYF
. | TRBJ1-4 | TRBD1 | TRBV5-6 | 17 | TGTGCCAGCTCCTCGCCTGGACAGGGGGCCGATTATGAAAAACTGTTTTTT | CASSSPGQGADYEKLFF
few | TRBJ2-7 | . | TRBV18 | 15 | TGTGCCAGCTCTCTGGGAGAGACAGGCTTTTACGAGCAGTACTTC | CASSLGETGFYEQYF
. | TRBJ2-5 | . | TRBV10-1 | 13 | TGCGCCAGCAGCAGGGCTCCGGGAGAGACCCAGTACTTC | CASSRAPGETQYF
. | TRBJ2-7 | . | TRBV6-2/TRBV6-3 | 16 | TGTGCCAGCAGTTACCAACGGACCGCAACCTCCTACGAGCAGTACTTC | CASSYQRTATSYEQYF
few | TRBJ1-5 | . | TRBV2 | 14 | TGTGCCAGCAGTGTTGGGACACGCAATCAGCCCCAGCATTTT | CASSVGTRNQPQHF
. | TRBJ2-3 | TRBD1 | TRBV15 | 16 | TGTGCCACCAGCCGCCCCCCCGACAGGGTCACAGATACGCAGTATTTT | CATSRPPDRVTDTQYF
once | TRBJ2-1 | TRBD2 | TRBV7-2 | 15 | TGTGCCAGCAGAAAACCGGGACTAGCGGGGTATGAGCAGTTCTTC | CASRKPGLAGYEQFF
. | TRBJ2-3 | . | TRBV3-1/TRBV3-2 | 13 | TGTGCCAGCAGCCAAGTCCGCGGGGATACGCAGTATTTT | CASSQVRGDTQYF
. | TRBJ2-2 | . | TRBV5-1 | 14 | TGCGCCAGCAGCTTGGATGGGGGAGCCGGGGAGCTGTTTTTT | CASSLDGGAGELFF